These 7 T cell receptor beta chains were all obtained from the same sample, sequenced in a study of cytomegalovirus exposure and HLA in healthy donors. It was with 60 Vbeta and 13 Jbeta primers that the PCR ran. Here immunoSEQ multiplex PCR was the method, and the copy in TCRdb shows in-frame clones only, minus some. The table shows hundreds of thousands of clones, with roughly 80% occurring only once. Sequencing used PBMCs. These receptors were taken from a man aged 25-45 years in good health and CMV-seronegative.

CDR3 loop: CSAELQSTGYGYTF. CDR3 DNA: TGCAGCGCGGAGCTACAATCCACCGGCTATGGCTACACCTTC. This chain links TRBV29-1 with TRBJ1-2; D ambiguous. Between the trimmed V and J ends, which lost 7 bases and 4 bases, there was a span of 19 bases. The CDR3 is 14 residues long. Germline CDR1 SQVTM, CDR2 ANQGSEA.

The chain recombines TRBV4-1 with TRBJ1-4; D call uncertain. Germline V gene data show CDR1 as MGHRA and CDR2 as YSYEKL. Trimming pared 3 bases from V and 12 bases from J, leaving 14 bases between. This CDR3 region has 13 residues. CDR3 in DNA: TGCGCCAGCAGCCAGGCGCAGGCGAAGGAACTGTTTTTT. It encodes CASSQAQAKELFF.

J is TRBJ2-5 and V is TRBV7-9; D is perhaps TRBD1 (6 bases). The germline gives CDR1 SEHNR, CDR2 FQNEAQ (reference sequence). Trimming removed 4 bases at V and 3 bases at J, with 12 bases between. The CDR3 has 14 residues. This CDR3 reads CASSYLQGEETQYF. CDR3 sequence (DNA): TGTGCCAGCAGCTACTTACAGGGTGAAGAGACCCAGTACTTC.

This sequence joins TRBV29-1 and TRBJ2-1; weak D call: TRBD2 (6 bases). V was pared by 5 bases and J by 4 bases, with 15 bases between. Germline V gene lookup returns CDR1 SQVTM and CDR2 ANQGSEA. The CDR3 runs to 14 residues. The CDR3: CSVSGTRLYNEQFF. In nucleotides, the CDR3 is TGCAGCGTTTCAGGGACTCGTCTATACAATGAGCAGTTCTTC.

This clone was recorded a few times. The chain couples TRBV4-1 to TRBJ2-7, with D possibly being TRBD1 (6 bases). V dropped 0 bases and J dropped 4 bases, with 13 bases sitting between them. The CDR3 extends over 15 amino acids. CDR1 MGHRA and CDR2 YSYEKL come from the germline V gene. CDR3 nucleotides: TGCGCCAGCAGCCAAGACAGGGGTCTAGGGTACGAGCAGTACTTC. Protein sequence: CASSQDRGLGYEQYF.

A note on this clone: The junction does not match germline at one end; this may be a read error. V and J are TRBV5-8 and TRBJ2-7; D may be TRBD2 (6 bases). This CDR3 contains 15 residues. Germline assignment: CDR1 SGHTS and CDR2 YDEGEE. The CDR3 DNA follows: TGTGCCAGCAGCTCCGGGACTCTCTCCGCCTACGAGCGGTACTTC. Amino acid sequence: CASSSGTLSAYERYF.

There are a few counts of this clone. This chain's CDR3 is CAISEGGQGETQYF. CDR3 coding DNA: TGTGCCATCAGTGAAGGGGGCCAGGGAGAGACCCAGTACTTC. This chain joins TRBV10-3 and TRBJ2-5, with 7 bases matching TRBD1. Germline CDR1 reads ENHRY; CDR2 reads SYGVKD. V lost 3 bases, J lost 4 bases, and 5 bases stayed unmatched. The CDR3 has 14 amino acids.